This T cell receptor (beta chain) originates from a study of T-cell memory formation after mild COVID-19. General study findings and limits: Clones that contracted from day 15 to 85 were balanced CD4/CD8, while later expanders leaned CD4+. Certain responding clones were present in pre-infection memory, suggesting participation of cross-reactive memory.

Notes on this clonotype: Its target is unknown.

The germline V gene encodes CDR1 LNHDA and CDR2 SQIVND (reference sequence). V was pared by 7 bases and J by 8 bases, with 21 bases between. This CDR3 has 15 amino acids. TCRdb re-derived calls from the 5' RACE reads in MiXCR, one entry per CDR3 protein. Of approximately 350,000 distinct CDR3 sequences detected, roughly 13% appear once; the ten largest clones hold 20% to 25%. Source material: PBMCs or a T cell subset sorted from them (not recorded which). The genes are TRBV19 and TRBJ1-5; tentatively, D is TRBD1 (6 bases). The receptor's source is a young man who had mild COVID-19 (a few samples of this study predate the infection). Cell type and time point are not known. CDR3 bases: TGTGCCAGTACTCGGGGGGCCGGCCCGTGGGAGCCCCAGCATTTT. Translation: CASTRGAGPWEPQHF.